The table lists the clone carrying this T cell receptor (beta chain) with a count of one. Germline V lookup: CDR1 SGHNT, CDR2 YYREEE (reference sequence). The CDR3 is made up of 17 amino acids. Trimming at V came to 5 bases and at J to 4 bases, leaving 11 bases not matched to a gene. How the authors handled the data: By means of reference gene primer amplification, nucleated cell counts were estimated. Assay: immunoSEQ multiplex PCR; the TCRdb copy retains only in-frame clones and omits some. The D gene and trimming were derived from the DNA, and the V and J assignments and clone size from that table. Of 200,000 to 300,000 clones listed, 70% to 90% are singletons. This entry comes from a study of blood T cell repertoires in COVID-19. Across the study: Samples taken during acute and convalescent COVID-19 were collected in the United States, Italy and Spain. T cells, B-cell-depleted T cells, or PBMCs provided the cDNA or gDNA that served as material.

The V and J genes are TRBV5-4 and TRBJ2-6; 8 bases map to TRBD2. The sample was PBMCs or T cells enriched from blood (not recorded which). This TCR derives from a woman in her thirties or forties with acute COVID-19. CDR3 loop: CASRQIAGLSGANVLTF. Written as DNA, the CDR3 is TGTGCCAGCAGACAGATAGCGGGATTATCGGGGGCCAACGTCCTGACTTTC. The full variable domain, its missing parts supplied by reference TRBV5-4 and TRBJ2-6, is ETGVTQSPTHLIKTRGQQVTLRCSSQSGHNTVSWYQQALGQGPQFIFQYYREEENGRGNFPPRFSGLQFPNYSSELNVNALELDDSALYLCASRQIAGLSGANVLTFGAGSRLTVL.